These 25 T cell receptor beta chains originate from one sample sequenced in a study of early T cells in non-severe SARS-CoV-2 infection. TCRdb re-analysed the 5' RACE reads in MiXCR, keeping a single row per CDR3 protein. Among tens of thousands of distinct CDR3 sequences listed, 16% were seen once. Sequences were derived from whole blood, sampled at baseline. These receptors all stem from an adult who was a healthcare worker with PCR-confirmed SARS-CoV-2 infection or an uninfected control (not recorded which).

This chain links TRBV5-1 with TRBJ2-5; D is unresolved. Germline V CDR1 and CDR2: SGHRS, YFSETQ. This CDR3 has 13 residues. V was cut by 7 bases and J by 2 bases, with 12 bases left in between. Here the CDR3 DNA reads TGCGCCAGCCGAGGCCAGACACAAGAGACCCAGTACTTC. The encoded protein is CASRGQTQETQYF.

The gene calls are TRBV12-3 or TRBV12-4 and TRBJ2-1; D gene uncertain. V was clipped by 6 bases and J by 10 bases, with 10 bases between them. The CDR3 length is 11 residues. The CDR3 loop reads CASSQRREQFF. The DNA of the CDR3 is TGTGCCAGCAGCCAGAGAAGGGAGCAGTTCTTC.

This clonotype came up many times. V gene TRBV2 combines with J gene TRBJ2-7, with a tentative D call TRBD1 (7 bases). Trimming took off 5 bases at V and 4 bases at J, with 9 bases between the two ends. CDR3 length: 12 amino acids. Looked up from germline, CDR1 is SNHLY and CDR2 is FYNNEI. As DNA, the CDR3 is TGTGCCAGCAGTCAGGGGGGTTACGAGCAGTACTTC. Amino acids: CASSQGGYEQYF.

This clonotype has a count of ten or more. This chain joins TRBV5-8 and TRBJ2-7; tentative D call: TRBD1 (5 bases). Trimming removed 2 bases at V and 2 bases at J, with 14 bases between. The CDR3 is 15 residues long. Germline V gives CDR1 SGHTS, CDR2 YDEGEE. For the CDR3, the DNA is TGTGCCAGCAGCTTTAAATTCAGGGCCCCCTACGAGCAGTACTTC. Translating it yields CASSFKFRAPYEQYF.

V usage is TRBV21-1 and J usage is TRBJ2-6. TRBV21-1 is deemed a pseudogene. The CDR3 extends over 14 amino acids. Written as DNA, the CDR3 is TGTGCCAGCAGGGGAATTTCTGGGGCCAACGTCCTGACTTTC. This codes for CASRGISGANVLTF.

This clonotype was seen more than once but under ten times. The chain employs TRBV7-6 and TRBJ1-1; D is ambiguous. The V gene lost 5 bases and the J gene lost 1 base, with 14 bases spanning the gap. Germline-derived CDR1 and CDR2 are SGHVS and FNYEAQ. The CDR3 has 15 amino acids. The CDR3 DNA sequence: TGTGCCAGCAGCAACTCCCCGAGCCGGAACACTGAAGCTTTCTTT. It yields the protein CASSNSPSRNTEAFF.

V and J are TRBV7-9 and TRBJ1-2, with D unresolved. The ends were cut back, 1 base at V and 4 bases at J, with 7 bases in the middle. Germline V CDR1 and CDR2: SEHNR, FQNEAQ (reference sequence). The length of the CDR3 is 13 residues. The CDR3 DNA is TGTGCCAGCAGCTTAGATGGTGGCTATGGCTACACCTTC. It specifies CASSLDGGYGYTF.

This clonotype was seen more than once but under ten times. V gene TRBV27 combines with J gene TRBJ1-2; 8 bases agree with TRBD1. The germline CDR1 and CDR2 sequences are MNHEY and SMNVEV (reference sequence). V dropped 5 bases and J dropped 7; count of bases not matched to a gene: 9. This CDR3 spans 14 amino acids. In DNA, the CDR3 is TGTGCCAGCAGTCGAAAGACAGGGGCGAGTGGCTACACCTTC. This sequence encodes CASSRKTGASGYTF.

The V call is TRBV12-3 or TRBV12-4, the J call TRBJ2-1; 10 bases are a match to TRBD2. The CDR3 runs 12 residues. CDR3 nucleotide sequence: TGTGCGAGCGCGGGGACTAGCGTTGAGCAGTTCTTC. Protein product: CASAGTSVEQFF.

The chain has TRBV20-1 and TRBJ2-7; 8 positions match TRBD1. Trimming removed 7 bases from V and 5 bases from J; junction bases left unmatched: 13. The CDR3 has 14 residues. CDR1 is DFQATT and CDR2 is SNEGSKA in the germline V gene (reference sequence). CDR3 sequence (DNA): TGCAGTGTGCAGGGGGCTCGTCTCAGGCACGAGCAGTACTTC. The encoded protein is CSVQGARLRHEQYF.

This clonotype was seen repeatedly, ten times or more. This chain joins TRBV12-3 or TRBV12-4 and TRBJ2-7; 10 nucleotides match TRBD2. Trimming took 2 bases from V and 5 from J; bases not matched to a gene: 6. The CDR3 is 15 amino acids. The CDR3 loop reads CASSLWLAGVDEQYF. The DNA of the CDR3 is TGTGCCAGCAGTTTATGGCTAGCGGGAGTAGACGAGCAGTACTTC.

The chain uses TRBV12-3 or TRBV12-4 and TRBJ2-7; TRBD2 matches 7 bases. CDR3 length equals 13 residues. V gave up 5 bases and J gave up 2 bases; unmatched junction bases: 3. Here the CDR3 reads CASSPGRAYEQYF. The CDR3, as DNA: TGTGCCAGCAGTCCGGGGAGGGCCTACGAGCAGTACTTC.

The chain is built from TRBV5-1 and TRBJ2-1; 11 nucleotides line up with TRBD2. With V trimmed by 4 bases and J by 2 bases, 2 bases remained unmatched. The CDR3 sequence is 15 residues long. Looked up from germline, CDR1 is SGHRS and CDR2 is YFSETQ. The chain's CDR3 is CASSPGLAAYNEQFF. CDR3 coding DNA: TGCGCCAGCAGCCCGGGACTAGCGGCCTACAATGAGCAGTTCTTC.

The rearrangement joins TRBV6-6 to TRBJ2-1, with D unresolved. Germline values: CDR1 MNHNY, CDR2 SVGAGI (reference sequence). The CDR3 contains 14 residues. Trimming cost V 7 bases and J 6 bases, with 16 bases left between them. This CDR3 is CASTSATSSNEQFF. In nucleotides, the CDR3 is TGTGCCAGCACCTCTGCGACCAGTTCCAATGAGCAGTTCTTC.

The rearrangement links TRBV6-2 or TRBV6-3 to TRBJ1-2; the D is unclear. V gave up 2 bases and J gave up 8 bases, with 12 bases separating them. The CDR3 contains 13 residues. The germline CDR1 and CDR2 sequences are MNHEY and SVGEGT. The CDR3 protein is CASSYVGGAGYTF. CDR3 nucleotide sequence: TGTGCCAGCAGTTACGTCGGCGGCGCCGGCTACACCTTC.

This clonotype was observed many times. J is TRBJ1-2 and V is TRBV29-1, with D possibly TRBD1 on 5 matching bases. Trimming pared 5 bases from V and 0 bases from J, leaving 10 bases between. CDR1 is SQVTM and CDR2 is ANQGSEA in the germline V gene. The CDR3 consists of 13 residues. Written as DNA, the CDR3 is TGCAGCGTTTTTGACAGAGCTAACTATGGCTACACCTTC. It codes for CSVFDRANYGYTF.

The chain has TRBV7-9 and TRBJ2-2; D call uncertain. The CDR3 runs to 13 residues. With 4 bases removed from V and 1 base from J, the gap between germline ends came to 4 bases. Germline V CDR1 and CDR2: SEHNR, FQNEAQ (reference sequence). This CDR3 reads CASSWGNTGELFF. Here the CDR3 DNA reads TGTGCCAGCAGCTGGGGGAACACCGGGGAGCTGTTTTTT.

The chain links TRBV6-1 to TRBJ1-3; D unclear. Germline V gene lookup returns CDR1 MNHNS and CDR2 SASEGT. The V gene lost 2 bases and the J gene lost 4 bases, with 12 bases spanning the gap. The CDR3 sequence is 15 residues long. The DNA for the CDR3 is TGTGCCAGCAGTGAACCGAGAACAATCGGAAACACCATATATTTT. It specifies CASSEPRTIGNTIYF.

This clonotype came up a few times. The chain recombines TRBV10-3 with TRBJ2-7; D gene unclear. CDR1 and CDR2 from the germline V gene are ENHRY and SYGVKD. The CDR3 has 16 residues. Trimming left V 0 bases short and J 1 base short, with 13 bases between. Here the CDR3 reads CAISESSTAKSYEQYF. As DNA, the CDR3 is TGTGCCATCAGTGAGTCGTCCACAGCTAAGTCCTACGAGCAGTACTTC.

In this sample, this clonotype turned up a few times. The chain is built from TRBV27 and TRBJ1-1; D is uncertain. V lost 0 bases and J lost 3, with 11 bases in between. This CDR3 spans 15 amino acids. Germline loops: CDR1 MNHEY, CDR2 SMNVEV (reference sequence). The CDR3 is CASSLSIKWDTEAFF. CDR3 sequence (DNA): TGTGCCAGCAGTTTATCGATTAAGTGGGACACTGAAGCTTTCTTT.

This clonotype was counted many times. This rearrangement joins TRBV20-1 to TRBJ2-7; a weak D match, TRBD2 (5 bases). The V gene's germline CDR1 is DFQATT and CDR2 SNEGSKA (reference sequence). V shed 0 bases and J shed 6 bases, with 15 bases lying between them. The CDR3 loop spans 14 amino acids. The CDR3 is CSARDRWLAGEQYF. The CDR3, as DNA: TGCAGTGCTAGAGATCGGTGGCTAGCTGGCGAGCAGTACTTC.

This clonotype was detected only a few times. The rearrangement links TRBV6-2 or TRBV6-3 to TRBJ2-1; 9 bases line up with TRBD2. Germline V gives CDR1 MNHEY, CDR2 SVGEGT. V lost 8 bases, J lost 7 bases, and 3 bases stayed unmatched. The CDR3 has 12 residues. The CDR3 bases are TGTGCCAGCTTGGCGGGGGGGAATGAGCAGTTCTTC. As protein: CASLAGGNEQFF.

The genes are TRBV20-1 and TRBJ2-2, with TRBD2 matching over 13 bases. Germline loops: CDR1 DFQATT, CDR2 SNEGSKA (reference sequence). The ends lost 8 bases at V and 7 bases at J; junction bases unmatched: 10. The CDR3 totals 15 residues. CDR3 coding DNA: TGCAGTCCCGGACTAGCGGGAGTTAACGGCGGGGAGCTGTTTTTT. Translated, it gives CSPGLAGVNGGELFF.

In this sample, this clonotype turned up a few times. The genes are TRBV4-1 and TRBJ2-3; TRBD1 is a possible D gene (6 bases). Trimming left V 1 base short and J 6 bases short, with 17 bases between. The CDR3 runs 16 residues. Germline lookup yields CDR1 MGHRA and CDR2 YSYEKL. DNA for the CDR3: TGCGCCAGCAGCCAAGCAGGGGCAGGGGTGTGGGATACGCAGTATTTT. Translated: CASSQAGAGVWDTQYF.

This chain joins TRBV29-1 and TRBJ1-1; D is perhaps TRBD1 (6 bases). The CDR3 has 14 amino acids. Germline V gene sequence: CDR1 SQVTM, CDR2 ANQGSEA. Trimming cost V 7 bases and J 0 bases, with 15 bases left between them. The CDR3 sequence is CSGGKGHLNTEAFF. The CDR3 DNA reads as TGCAGCGGCGGAAAGGGACATCTGAACACTGAAGCTTTCTTT.